This T cell receptor (beta chain) comes out of a study of blood T cell repertoires in COVID-19. Study details: Collection of acute and convalescent COVID-19 samples took place in the United States, Italy and Spain. In each case, the material was cDNA or gDNA derived from T cells, B-cell-depleted T cells, or PBMCs.

In the source study's methods: Nucleated cell counts were estimated from reference gene primer amplification. TCRdb's table, derived via immunoSEQ multiplex PCR, lists solely in-frame clones and lacks some. V and J calls and clone size follow that table, whereas D and trimming were derived from the DNA. The profile shows 190,000 or so clones, 70% to 85% of them singletons. The sequence came from a human donor with acute or convalescent COVID-19. The donor label of this sample is uncertain. The source material was peripheral blood.

CDR3: CASSSPQGRGTYEQYF. The CDR3 DNA reads TGTGCCAGCAGCTCCCCTCAGGGGAGGGGAACCTACGAGCAGTACTTC. This chain joins TRBV3-1 (or the pseudogene TRBV3-2) and TRBJ2-7; a weak D match, TRBD2 (7 bases). Trimming cost V 5 bases and J 2 bases, with 19 bases left between them. CDR3 size: 16 residues. Germline V lookup: CDR1 LGHDT, CDR2 YNNKEL (reference sequence).